This T cell receptor beta chain was captured in a study of blood T cell repertoires in COVID-19. Across the whole study: Whether acute or convalescent, the COVID-19 samples came from the United States, Italy and Spain. T cells, B-cell-depleted T cells, or PBMCs provided the cDNA or gDNA that served as material.

The ends were cut back, 2 bases at V and 1 base at J, with 9 bases in the middle. The CDR3 spans 15 residues. CDR1 is LGHNT, CDR2 FRNRAP, per germline. In the original processing: Reference gene primer amplification yielded estimated nucleated cell counts. Some clones are missing from TCRdb's copy, which holds only in-frame ones; the method was immunoSEQ multiplex PCR. That table furnishes V, J and clone size, whereas the DNA furnished D and trimming. The sample shows approximately 240,000 clones, 85% of them seen only once. V usage is TRBV12-5 and J usage is TRBJ2-1; D is perhaps TRBD2 (5 bases). The receptor comes from a man aged 45-65 years who had recovered from COVID-19. The specimen was peripheral blood. The CDR3 DNA follows: TGTGCTAGTGGTTTGAACGAGCGGTCCTACAATGAGCAGTTCTTC. Protein: CASGLNERSYNEQFF.